Below, 28 T cell receptor beta chains from the same sample are listed, as sequenced in a study of T cells in Graves' hyperthyroidism and ophthalmopathy. Template material for amplifying TCR beta CDR3 regions consisted of RNA transcripts. When the TCR CDR3 underwent first-round RT-PCR, the HTBI primer set was used. TCRdb itself ran the multiplex PCR reads through MiXCR, one entry per CDR3 protein. Of about 290,000 distinct CDR3 sequences listed, approximately 14% are singletons. Material: blood. Receptor source: a middle-aged woman with Graves' hyperthyroidism.

This chain joins TRBV19 and TRBJ1-4; 7 bases are shared with TRBD1. The germline V gene encodes CDR1 LNHDA and CDR2 SQIVND (reference sequence). The CDR3 has 15 residues. Unmatched junction bases numbered 5, after V lost 7 bases and J lost 0 bases. In nucleotides, the CDR3 is TGTGCCAGTAAGACAGGGCCCACAACTAATGAAAAACTGTTTTTT. The encoded protein is CASKTGPTTNEKLFF.

This clonotype showed up many times. V and J are TRBV19 and TRBJ1-1; 7 bases line up with TRBD1. The J segment lost 2 bases and the V segment lost 6 bases, leaving 9 bases of the junction unmatched. CDR1 is LNHDA, CDR2 SQIVND, per germline (reference sequence). This CDR3 has 15 residues. Here the CDR3 reads CASSQPNRGNTEAFF. Here the CDR3 DNA reads TGTGCCAGTAGCCAGCCAAACAGGGGCAACACTGAAGCTTTCTTT.

This chain uses TRBV4-1 with TRBJ1-1, with D maybe TRBD1 (5 bases). V was shortened by 5 bases and J by 4 bases, with 11 bases between the two germline ends. This CDR3 spans 13 amino acids. Germline V CDR1 and CDR2: MGHRA, YSYEKL. CDR3 amino acids: CASSLERGTEAFF. DNA of the CDR3: TGCGCCAGCAGCTTGGAGAGGGGCACTGAAGCTTTCTTT.

This clonotype was detected many times. V usage is TRBV6-5 and J usage is TRBJ2-1; D is ambiguous. V was cut by 0 bases and J by 6 bases, with 3 bases left in between. The CDR3 covers 12 residues. The germline gives CDR1 MNHEY, CDR2 SVGAGI. The CDR3 bases are TGTGCCAGCAGTTACTCACTCAATGAGCAGTTCTTC. As protein: CASSYSLNEQFF.

This clonotype was observed many times. The chain employs TRBV29-1 and TRBJ2-5; no clear D gene. Germline V gene data show CDR1 as SQVTM and CDR2 as ANQGSEA. CDR3 length equals 14 residues. Trimming pared 0 bases from V and 2 bases from J, leaving 10 bases between. CDR3 amino acids: CSVEDPEFQETQYF. The DNA of the CDR3 is TGCAGCGTTGAAGATCCTGAGTTTCAAGAGACCCAGTACTTC.

This clonotype was seen repeatedly, ten times or more. This chain connects TRBV9 to TRBJ2-1; 12 bases agree with TRBD2. In germline, CDR1 is SGDLS, CDR2 YYNGEE. This CDR3 contains 15 residues. The junction had 4 bases not matched to a gene; V was cut back by 3 bases and J by 6 bases. The DNA of the CDR3 is TGTGCCAGCAGCGAGACTAGCGGGAGCTTCAATGAGCAGTTCTTC. This encodes CASSETSGSFNEQFF. The full variable domain, rest sourced from reference TRBV9 and TRBJ2-1, is DSGVTQTPKHLITATGQRVTLRCSPRSGDLSVYWYQQSLDQGLQFLIQYYNGEERAKGNILERFSAQQFPDLHSELNLSSLELGDSALYFCASSETSGSFNEQFFGPGTRLTVL.

The genes are TRBV2 and TRBJ2-3; TRBD2 aligns across 16 bases. This CDR3 comprises 18 residues. The J segment lost 6 bases and the V segment lost 4 bases, leaving 10 bases of the junction unmatched. The germline V gene has CDR1 SNHLY and CDR2 FYNNEI. The CDR3 is CASSVGTSGRGPLDTQYF. The CDR3 nucleotides are TGTGCCAGCAGTGTGGGGACTAGCGGGAGGGGCCCACTGGATACGCAGTATTTT.

This clonotype has ten or more counts. The CDR3 sequence is CASSFAGTENTEAFF. For the CDR3, the DNA is TGTGCCAGCAGCTTCGCGGGGACAGAGAACACTGAAGCTTTCTTT. The chain joins TRBV7-9 to TRBJ1-1; 7 positions agree with TRBD1. There are 15 residues in the CDR3. The V gene end was trimmed by 3 bases and the J gene end by 1 base; junction bases not matched to a gene: 5. Looked up from germline, CDR1 is SEHNR and CDR2 is FQNEAQ (reference sequence).

This clonotype was counted at least ten times. Written as DNA, the CDR3 is TGTGCCAGTAGTATAACGAGGGGCTCTGAAGCTTTCTTT. It specifies CASSITRGSEAFF. The rearrangement links TRBV19 to TRBJ1-1; a possible D gene is TRBD1 (5 bases). Trimming cost V 2 bases and J 6 bases, with 10 bases left between them. This CDR3 contains 13 residues. CDR1 and CDR2 (germline): LNHDA, SQIVND (reference sequence).

This clonotype has at least ten counts. The V and J genes are TRBV2 and TRBJ1-1, with D maybe TRBD1 (6 bases). This CDR3 has 14 residues. Between the trimmed V and J ends, which lost 1 base and 4 bases, there was a span of 10 bases. Per germline, CDR1 SNHLY and CDR2 FYNNEI. The CDR3 DNA reads as TGTGCCAGCAGTGAAGAGGGGGAAATCACTGAAGCTTTCTTT. This gives the protein CASSEEGEITEAFF.

The V gene is TRBV15, the J gene TRBJ2-3; D might be TRBD2 (6 bases). CDR3 length: 13 amino acids. Trimming removed 1 base from V and 11 bases from J, with 13 bases in between. In germline, CDR1 is LNHNV, CDR2 YYDKDF (reference sequence). The CDR3 DNA reads as TGTGCCACCAGCAGAGTTCTGCGGGGTCAGCAGTATTTT. This translates into CATSRVLRGQQYF.

With respect to this clonotype: A much larger clonotype is one base distant, so this may be a read error. This chain connects TRBV18 to TRBJ2-7; D is uncertain. This CDR3 spans 13 amino acids. Germline CDR1 and CDR2: KGHSH and LQKENI. For the CDR3, the DNA is TGTGCCAGCTCCGCGTCAAGCCATTACGGGCAGTACTTC. The encoded protein is CASSASSHYGQYF.

This clonotype was recorded at least ten times. The chain combines TRBV2 with TRBJ2-1; D gene uncertain. CDR3 length equals 13 residues. Trimming left V 4 bases short and J 3 bases short, with 7 bases between. The germline gives CDR1 SNHLY, CDR2 FYNNEI. In DNA, the CDR3 is TGTGCCAGCAGTGTGACACGCTACAATGAGCAGTTCTTC. Translation: CASSVTRYNEQFF.

In this sample, this clonotype turned up many times. The chain uses TRBV5-6 and TRBJ2-4; unclear D gene. The germline V and J ends were trimmed by 0 bases and 6 bases, with 13 bases remaining between them. The CDR3 extends over 15 amino acids. The germline V gene encodes CDR1 SGHDT and CDR2 YYEEEE. Here the CDR3 DNA reads TGTGCCAGCAGCTTGGGTTCCAGCCGCTTAAACATTCAGTACTTC. Translation gives CASSLGSSRLNIQYF.

This clonotype was seen more than once but under ten times. The rearrangement links TRBV7-9 to TRBJ2-7; D not resolved. The V and J ends lost 1 base and 3 bases respectively, with 10 bases between them. This CDR3 comprises 14 residues. Germline-derived CDR1 and CDR2 are SEHNR and FQNEAQ (reference sequence). The CDR3 sequence: CASSLGGNGYEQYF. The CDR3 nucleotides read TGTGCCAGCAGCTTAGGCGGAAATGGCTACGAGCAGTACTTC.

Only a few counts were recorded for this clonotype. One base away lies a much larger clone, so this may be a sequencing read error. The chain joins TRBV7-9 to TRBJ2-1; the match to TRBD1 covers 8 bases. V lost 5 bases, J lost 9 bases, and 6 bases stayed unmatched. Germline CDR1 reads SEHNR; CDR2 reads FQNEAQ (reference sequence). This CDR3 has 13 residues. CDR3 DNA sequence: TGTGCCAGCAGCCCAGGAGACAGGGGTGAGCAGTTCTTC. It is translated as CASSPGDRGEQFF. The whole variable domain, remainder taken from reference TRBV7-9 and TRBJ2-1, is DTGVSQNPRHKITKRGQNVTFRCDPISEHNRLYWYRQTLGQGPEFLTYFQNEAQLEKSRLLSDRFSAERPKGSFSTLEIQRTEQGDSAMYLCASSPGDRGEQFFGPGTRLTVL.

This clonotype was detected many times. The rearrangement joins TRBV20-1 to TRBJ1-1; D is uncertain. This CDR3 comprises 12 residues. Looked up from germline, CDR1 is DFQATT and CDR2 is SNEGSKA (reference sequence). Trimming took off 6 bases at V and 0 bases at J, with 8 bases between the two ends. CDR3 amino acids: CSAGHMNTEAFF. CDR3 sequence (DNA): TGCAGTGCCGGTCATATGAACACTGAAGCTTTCTTT.

This clonotype occurred many times. The J gene is TRBJ2-1, the V gene TRBV12-3 or TRBV12-4; no firm D call. V lost 3 bases and J 6 bases, leaving 9 bases between the germline ends. The length of the CDR3 is 13 residues. The CDR3 protein is CASSFLGPNEQFF. The CDR3 DNA reads TGTGCCAGCAGTTTCCTAGGGCCCAATGAGCAGTTCTTC.

The chain has TRBV4-1 and TRBJ2-7, with 11 nucleotides matching TRBD2. This CDR3 is built from 15 residues. Germline CDR1 MGHRA, CDR2 YSYEKL. With V trimmed by 2 bases and J by 4 bases, 4 bases remained unmatched. In nucleotides, the CDR3 is TGCGCCAGCAGCCAAAATAGCGGGAGGGCTTACGAGCAGTACTTC. This translates into CASSQNSGRAYEQYF.

This clonotype was recorded many times. The rearrangement links TRBV10-3 to TRBJ1-2; weak D call: TRBD1 (6 bases). The CDR3 is made up of 17 amino acids. CDR1 is ENHRY and CDR2 is SYGVKD in the germline V gene. Trimming left V 2 bases short and J 1 base short, with 17 bases between. The CDR3 DNA reads as TGTGCCATCAGTGAGCTAAACAGGGCCCCTCTTAACTATGGCTACACCTTC. This translates into CAISELNRAPLNYGYTF.

The chain links TRBV6-1 to TRBJ1-3; D is ambiguous. CDR3 length equals 14 residues. Germline loops: CDR1 MNHNS, CDR2 SASEGT. Trimming removed 2 bases at V and 3 bases at J, with 8 bases between. This CDR3 reads CASSEWFSGNTIYF. CDR3 coding DNA: TGTGCCAGCAGTGAATGGTTTAGTGGAAACACCATATATTTT.

This chain connects TRBV19 to TRBJ1-5; D gene uncertain. The CDR3 runs 12 residues. Germline CDR1 and CDR2: LNHDA and SQIVND (reference sequence). Deletions cut 3 bases from V and 4 bases from J, with 4 bases between. The CDR3 region has the DNA TGTGCCAGTAGTATCTTAAATCAGCCCCAGCATTTT. Translated, it gives CASSILNQPQHF.

This chain links TRBV7-9 with TRBJ2-1, with D tentatively TRBD2 (5 bases). In germline, CDR1 is SEHNR, CDR2 FQNEAQ (reference sequence). CDR3 length equals 15 residues. The V and J ends lost 11 bases and 1 base respectively, with 18 bases between them. The DNA for the CDR3 is TGTGCCTTGATTGGATATGCGGGTTCCTACAATGAGCAGTTCTTC. Translated, it gives CALIGYAGSYNEQFF.

The V and J genes are TRBV7-9 and TRBJ2-1; 7 nucleotides match TRBD2. Germline CDR1 is SEHNR and CDR2 is FQNEAQ (reference sequence). Trimming took 5 bases from V and 4 from J; bases not matched to a gene: 11. CDR3 size: 16 residues. For the CDR3, the DNA is TGTGCCAGCAGCCCACAGACTAGCTCGATGTACAATGAGCAGTTCTTC. This translates into CASSPQTSSMYNEQFF.

This clonotype has ten or more counts. Here the CDR3 DNA reads TGCAGTGCTACCAGGGATAACTATGGCTACACCTTC. This sequence encodes CSATRDNYGYTF. The chain joins TRBV20-1 to TRBJ1-2, with a weak D call TRBD1 (5 bases). The CDR3 sequence is 12 residues long. The V end lost 4 bases, the J end lost 1 base, and 7 bases lay between the germline ends. Germline loops: CDR1 DFQATT, CDR2 SNEGSKA (reference sequence).

This clonotype came up many times. CDR3 loop: CASGTRGQPQHF. CDR3 DNA sequence: TGTGCCAGCGGGACAAGAGGTCAGCCCCAGCATTTT. V usage is TRBV2 and J usage is TRBJ1-5; possible D gene TRBD1, 6 bases. Germline lookup yields CDR1 SNHLY and CDR2 FYNNEI. Trimming pared 8 bases from V and 6 bases from J, leaving 11 bases between. CDR3 length equals 12 residues.

In its sample, this clonotype was seen many times. V and J are TRBV12-3 or TRBV12-4 and TRBJ2-1; TRBD1 matches at 9 bases. The CDR3 loop spans 13 amino acids. After removal of 8 bases from V and 9 bases from J, the junction contained 8 bases not matched to a gene. The chain's CDR3 is CASGGQGKGEQFF. CDR3 coding DNA: TGTGCCAGCGGAGGACAGGGGAAGGGTGAGCAGTTCTTC.

At least ten counts were recorded for this clonotype. This sequence joins TRBV29-1 and TRBJ2-7; 8 positions match TRBD2. The trim removed 3 bases at V and 7 bases at J, leaving 5 bases unmatched. CDR1 SQVTM and CDR2 ANQGSEA come from the germline V gene. The CDR3 runs 12 residues. DNA for the CDR3: TGCAGCGTTGAGACGGGGGGGGGAGAGCAGTACTTC. This encodes CSVETGGGEQYF.